The following is a TCR beta chain sequence with its context. The V end was cut by 5 bases, the J end by 3 bases, with 8 bases between. The CDR3 has 12 residues. Germline V gene sequence: CDR1 MNHEY, CDR2 SVGAGI. These data belong to a study of cytomegalovirus exposure and HLA in healthy donors. Primers for the PCR totalled 60 Vbeta and 13 Jbeta. Original processing methods: Counted up in a later analysis, unique TCR beta chains came to some 75 million, with some 9.9 million shared. Using immunoSEQ multiplex PCR, the repertoire was profiled, and TCRdb retains in-frame clones only, with some absent. V and J calls and clone size come straight from that table; D and trimming were deduced from the DNA. This sample has about 69,000 clones, with around four fifths found just once.

The J gene is TRBJ2-7, the V gene TRBV6-5; D ambiguous. The sample was PBMCs. This clonotype originated in a young woman in good health and CMV-seropositive. CDR3 loop: CASSITGYEQYF. Here the CDR3 DNA reads TGTGCCAGCAGTATTACTGGCTACGAGCAGTACTTC.